Listed here are 13 T cell receptor beta chains from one sample, sequenced in a study of shared clonotypes between healthy human individuals. TCRdb's table, derived via immunoSEQ multiplex PCR, lists solely in-frame clones and lacks some. The sample shows 1,400,000 or so clones, approximately 98.5% of them seen only once. The sequencing sample was made of naive CD4+ T cells sorted from blood. As for subset: CD45RA+ positively selected. These receptors came from a man in his thirties or forties in good health.

The genes are TRBV28 and TRBJ1-2, with 8 nucleotides matching TRBD1. This CDR3 comprises 14 residues. V shed 3 bases and J 7 bases; nucleotides not matched to a gene: 7. Germline CDR1 reads MDHEN; CDR2 reads SYDVKM. CDR3 coding DNA: TGTGCCAGCAGTTTGTGGGCAGGGGGCCTTGGCTACACCTTC. This translates into CASSLWAGGLGYTF.

The chain recombines TRBV28 with TRBJ2-7, with 7 bases identical to TRBD2. The V gene's germline CDR1 is MDHEN and CDR2 SYDVKM. This CDR3 region has 15 residues. The ends lost 7 bases at V and 2 bases at J; junction bases unmatched: 11. The CDR3 DNA reads TGTGCCAGCACCAGGCCCGGGAGCGGGGCCTACGAGCAGTACTTC. It codes for CASTRPGSGAYEQYF.

The genes are TRBV28 and TRBJ2-5, with TRBD1 matching over 8 bases. Trimming removed 5 bases from V and 7 bases from J; junction bases left unmatched: 15. The CDR3 length is 16 residues. From germline, CDR1 is MDHEN and CDR2 SYDVKM. The CDR3: CASSPIRPGQGGTQYF. CDR3 in DNA: TGTGCCAGCAGTCCAATACGCCCCGGACAGGGAGGGACCCAGTACTTC.

This sequence joins TRBV7-8 and TRBJ2-1, with TRBD1 as a possible D gene (5 bases). The germline CDR1 and CDR2 sequences are SGHVS and FQNEAQ. The V and J ends lost 2 bases and 6 bases respectively, with 11 bases between them. The CDR3 contains 14 residues. The chain's CDR3 is CASSLNRQGNEQFF. Written as DNA, the CDR3 is TGTGCCAGCAGCTTAAACCGTCAGGGCAATGAGCAGTTCTTC.

The chain uses TRBV7-2 and TRBJ2-5; a possible D gene is TRBD2 (6 bases). The CDR3 length is 14 residues. With 1 base removed from V and 5 bases from J, the gap between germline ends came to 11 bases. Germline assignment: CDR1 SGHTA and CDR2 FQGNSA. This chain's CDR3 is CASSLGFGGETQYF. CDR3 nucleotide sequence: TGTGCCAGCAGCTTAGGGTTTGGGGGGGAGACCCAGTACTTC.

In nucleotides, the CDR3 is TGCGCCAGCAGCTCCCCGGACAGGGGTGGTGAGCAGTACTTC. This sequence encodes CASSSPDRGGEQYF. This chain uses TRBV5-1 with TRBJ2-7; 9 bases are a match to TRBD1. With V trimmed by 3 bases and J by 7 bases, 8 bases remained unmatched. The CDR3 is 14 residues long. Germline lookup yields CDR1 SGHRS and CDR2 YFSETQ.

This chain joins TRBV5-3 and TRBJ1-4; tentatively, D is TRBD1 (6 bases). TRBV5-3 is assigned to the ORF class and has an uncertain function. V lost 10 bases and J 2 bases, leaving 12 bases between the germline ends. The CDR3 sequence is 13 residues long. In DNA form, the CDR3 reads TGTGCCGAGGGGGACGCGACTAATGAAAAACTGTTTTTT. Amino acid sequence: CAEGDATNEKLFF.

This sequence joins TRBV5-1 and TRBJ1-1, with D tentatively TRBD1 (5 bases). The CDR3 runs 14 residues. The germline V gene has CDR1 SGHRS and CDR2 YFSETQ. With 4 bases removed from V and 1 base from J, the gap between germline ends came to 11 bases. Written as DNA, the CDR3 is TGCGCCAGCAGCCTCCGGGACGGGAACACTGAAGCTTTCTTT. It is translated as CASSLRDGNTEAFF.

A word on this clone: The identical CDR3 is also encoded by other nucleotide sequences in the sample. The rearrangement uses TRBV2 and TRBJ2-7; no firm D call. This CDR3 is 11 amino acids long. In germline, CDR1 is SNHLY, CDR2 FYNNEI. Trimming removed 3 bases at V and 2 bases at J, with 2 bases between. As DNA, the CDR3 is TGTGCCAGCAGTGACGCCTACGAGCAGTACTTC. Translating gives CASSDAYEQYF.

V gene TRBV5-6 combines with J gene TRBJ2-1, with 8 bases that match TRBD2. The V gene end was trimmed by 0 bases and the J gene end by 2 bases; junction bases not matched to a gene: 7. The CDR3 contains 17 residues. The germline gives CDR1 SGHDT, CDR2 YYEEEE. CDR3 amino acids: CASSLAIAGSPYNEQFF. CDR3 in DNA: TGTGCCAGCAGCTTGGCTATAGCGGGAAGCCCCTACAATGAGCAGTTCTTC.

The chain employs TRBV10-1 and TRBJ2-1; no definite D call. The V gene's germline CDR1 is WNHNN and CDR2 SYGVQD (reference sequence). This CDR3 comprises 14 residues. The germline V and J ends were trimmed by 0 bases and 7 bases, with 10 bases remaining between them. Written as DNA, the CDR3 is TGCGCCAGCAGTGAGTCATTACACCGGAATGAGCAGTTCTTC. Translation gives CASSESLHRNEQFF.

The chain carries TRBV5-1 and TRBJ2-1; 8 bases line up with TRBD2. This CDR3 is built from 15 residues. CDR1 is SGHRS, CDR2 YFSETQ, per germline. The V and J ends lost 4 bases and 3 bases, in that order; junction bases with no gene match: 6. This CDR3 is CASSNSGTVYNEQFF. As DNA, the CDR3 is TGCGCCAGCAGCAATAGCGGGACGGTCTACAATGAGCAGTTCTTC.

This clone was detected once. V gene TRBV18 combines with J gene TRBJ2-7, with 9 bases that match TRBD1. V was pared by 2 bases and J by 6 bases, with 11 bases of the junction left unmatched. This CDR3 region has 16 residues. The V gene's germline CDR1 is KGHSH and CDR2 LQKENI. The DNA of the CDR3 is TGTGCCAGCTCACCAATCCCCCCGGGACAGGGAGTCGAGCAGTACTTC. Its translation: CASSPIPPGQGVEQYF.